The clone carrying this T cell receptor beta chain was recorded at least ten times. Its antigen remains unidentified. This CDR3 is built from 19 residues. The germline V gene encodes CDR1 DFQATT and CDR2 SNEGSKA (reference sequence). V gave up 5 bases and J gave up 0 bases; unmatched junction bases: 13. The sample belongs to a study of response to subunit inactivated influenza vaccine. Study outcomes and limitations: The authors put forward the suggestion that each seasonal influenza vaccination may bring in only a limited number of new T cells.

TCRdb processed the RT-PCR reads anew with MiXCR; each CDR3 protein has one entry. The sample comprises roughly 460,000 distinct CDR3 sequences, about 10% of which are singletons, and approximately 12% rests with the top ten. The sequences come from PBMCs from blood, collected 35 to 45 days after vaccination. The TCR was taken from a man over 45 who received an inactivated influenza vaccine. The rearrangement uses TRBV20-1 and TRBJ2-4; 13 positions agree with TRBD2. DNA of the CDR3: TGCAGTGCTCGCGCCCGACTAGCGGGAGGATTAATAGCCAAAAACATTCAGTACTTC. Protein sequence: CSARARLAGGLIAKNIQYF.